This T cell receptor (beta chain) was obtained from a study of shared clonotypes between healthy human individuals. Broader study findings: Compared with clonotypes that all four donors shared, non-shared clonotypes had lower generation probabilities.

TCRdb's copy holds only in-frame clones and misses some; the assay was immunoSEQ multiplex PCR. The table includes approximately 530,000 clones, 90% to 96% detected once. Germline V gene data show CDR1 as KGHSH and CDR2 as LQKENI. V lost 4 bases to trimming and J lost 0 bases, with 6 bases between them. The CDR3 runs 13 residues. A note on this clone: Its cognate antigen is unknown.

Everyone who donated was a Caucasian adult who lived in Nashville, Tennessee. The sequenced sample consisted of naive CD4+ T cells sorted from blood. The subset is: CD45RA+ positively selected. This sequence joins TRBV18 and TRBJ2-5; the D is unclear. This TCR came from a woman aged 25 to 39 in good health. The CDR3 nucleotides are TGTGCCAGCTCACTATACGACCAAGAGACCCAGTACTTC. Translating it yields CASSLYDQETQYF. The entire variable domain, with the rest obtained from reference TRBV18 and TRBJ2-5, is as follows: NAGVMQNPRHLVRRRGQEARLRCSPMKGHSHVYWYRQLPEEGLKFMVYLQKENIIDESGMPKERFSAEFPKEGPSILRIQQVVRGDSAAYFCASSLYDQETQYFGPGTRLLVL.